This is a list of T cell receptor beta chains from one sample in a study of T-cell reconstitution after alpha-beta-depleted transplantation in children. A single record per CDR3 protein comes from TCRdb applying MiXCR to the PCR reads. The sample carries about 640,000 distinct CDR3 sequences, 15% to 20% recorded once. Here the sequenced sample was PBMCs from the stem cell graft donor, taken from the stem cell graft. The receptors here all came from a human donor who donated a stem cell graft to a child with acute myeloid leukemia. Each CDR3 is given without its conserved first and last residue.

V gene	CDR3 protein
TRBV7-2	ASSPEDSEALYEQY
TRBV6-1	ATQAGGSYNEQF
TRBV5-4	ASSLGLTRADYGYT
TRBV20-1	SARDRSSGGTYNEQF
TRBV6-1	ASTNPGSSYGYT
TRBV21-1	ASSFRQGRSSGANVLT
TRBV20-1	SASDRGQPQH
TRBV20-1	SARVSRGRNQPQH
TRBV7-2	ASSFGQGYYSNQPQH
TRBV7-9	ASSLAEWASGANVLT
TRBV7-9	ASSLDTGTGRGYT
TRBV5-1	ASSALLVRGTDTQY
TRBV14	ASSNRGMDGYT
TRBV11-2	ASSPWGGQLITANYGYT
TRBV7-9	ASTDRDGGAYNEQF
TRBV12-3/TRBV12-4	ASSWFNRRNQPQH
TRBV20-1	SARARKRQRQETQY
TRBV13	ASSSGGTGGYTEAF
TRBV20-1	SARDVRGEHSYNEQF
TRBV12-3/TRBV12-4	ASSWTGGGTEAF
TRBV7-7	ASSLAGDNEQY
TRBV7-9	ASSSFSDSKETQY
TRBV13	ASSFWGGGNQPQH
TRBV25-1	ASSSLQTGNQETQY
TRBV3-1	ASSQDSGAYGYT